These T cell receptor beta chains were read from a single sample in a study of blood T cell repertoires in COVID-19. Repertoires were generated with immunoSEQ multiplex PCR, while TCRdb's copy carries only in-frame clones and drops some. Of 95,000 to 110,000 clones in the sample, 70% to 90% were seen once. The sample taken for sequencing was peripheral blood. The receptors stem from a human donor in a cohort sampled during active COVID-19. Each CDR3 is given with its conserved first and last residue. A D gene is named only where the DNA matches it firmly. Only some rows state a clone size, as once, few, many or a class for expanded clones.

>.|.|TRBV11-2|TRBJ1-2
CASSLRTGIGRYTF
TGTGCCAGCAGCTTAAGAACAGGGATCGGGAGGTACACCTTC
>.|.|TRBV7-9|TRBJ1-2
CASSRLGANYGYTF
TGTGCCAGCAGCCGGTTGGGAGCTAACTATGGCTACACCTTC
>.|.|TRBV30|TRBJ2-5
CAWRTTRTETQYF
TGTGCCTGGAGGACAACTAGGACGGAGACCCAGTACTTC
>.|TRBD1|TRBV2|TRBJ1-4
CASTRTGLEKLFF
TGTGCCAGCACCCGGACAGGACTTGAAAAACTGTTTTTT
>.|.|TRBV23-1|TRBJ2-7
CASSRPPLAAASYEQYF
TGCGCCAGCAGTCGTCCACCCCTGGCGGCTGCCTCCTACGAGCAGTACTTC
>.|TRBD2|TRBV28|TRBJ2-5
CASSPWTRSETQYF
TGTGCCAGCAGTCCGTGGACTAGATCGGAGACCCAGTACTTC
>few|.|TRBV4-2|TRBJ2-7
CASSQWNSGYEQYF
TGTGCCAGCAGCCAATGGAATAGCGGCTACGAGCAGTACTTC
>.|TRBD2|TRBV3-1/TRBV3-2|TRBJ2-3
CASSQGTSGRIDTQYF
TGTGCCAGCAGCCAGGGGACTAGCGGGAGAATCGATACGCAGTATTTT
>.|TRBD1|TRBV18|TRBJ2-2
CASSRTGANTGELFF
TGTGCCAGCTCTCGGACAGGGGCCAACACCGGGGAGCTGTTTTTT
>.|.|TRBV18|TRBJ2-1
CASSPQEGSYNEQFF
TGTGCCAGCTCACCCCAGGAGGGTTCCTACAATGAGCAGTTCTTC
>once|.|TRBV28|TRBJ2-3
CASSSRVYTQYF
TGTGCCAGCAGCTCGCGTGTTTATACGCAGTATTTT
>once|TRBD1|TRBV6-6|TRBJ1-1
CASSYRGPGTEAFF
TGTGCCAGCAGTTACAGGGGGCCGGGCACTGAAGCTTTCTTT
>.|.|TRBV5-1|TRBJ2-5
CASSLGLQETQYF
TGCGCCAGCAGCTTGGGACTACAAGAGACCCAGTACTTC
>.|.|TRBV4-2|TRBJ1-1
CASSQGLDTEAFF
TGTGCCAGCAGCCAAGGGCTGGACACTGAAGCTTTCTTT
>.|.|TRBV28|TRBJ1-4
CASSLLQGREKLFF
TGTGCCAGCAGCCTTCTACAGGGTAGGGAAAAACTGTTTTTT
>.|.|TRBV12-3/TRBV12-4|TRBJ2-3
CASSIGHTDTQYF
TGTGCCAGCAGTATCGGACACACAGATACGCAGTATTTT
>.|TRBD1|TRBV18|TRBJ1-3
CASSPDRGRNTIYF
TGTGCCAGCTCACCGGACAGGGGGCGAAACACCATATATTTT
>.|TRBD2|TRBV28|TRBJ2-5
CASSPLAGDGETQYF
TGTGCCAGCAGTCCACTAGCGGGAGATGGAGAGACCCAGTACTTC
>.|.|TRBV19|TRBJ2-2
CASKGTTNTGELFF
TGTGCCAGTAAAGGGACAACGAACACCGGGGAGCTGTTTTTT
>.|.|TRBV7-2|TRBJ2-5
CASSPTGSHETQYF
TGTGCCAGCAGTCCTACAGGGTCCCATGAGACCCAGTACTTC
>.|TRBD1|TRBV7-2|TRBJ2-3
CASSPVPGGAPTDTQYF
TGTGCCAGCAGTCCCGTTCCAGGGGGCGCCCCCACAGATACGCAGTATTTT
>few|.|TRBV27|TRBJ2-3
CASSLTSPSDTQYF
TGTGCCAGCAGTTTAACTTCACCGTCAGATACGCAGTATTTT
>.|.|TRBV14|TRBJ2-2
CASSPRGTGELFF
TGTGCCAGCAGCCCCCGGGGGACCGGGGAGCTGTTTTTT
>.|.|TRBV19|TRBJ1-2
CASSYRVDYGYTF
TGTGCCAGTAGCTATCGGGTAGACTATGGCTACACCTTC
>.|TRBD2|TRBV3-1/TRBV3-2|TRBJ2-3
CASSLRGGPDTQYF
TGTGCCAGCAGCCTACGGGGGGGCCCAGATACGCAGTATTTT
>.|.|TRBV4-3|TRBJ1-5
CASSLSRYNQPQHF
TGCGCCAGCAGCCTTAGCCGCTACAATCAGCCCCAGCATTTT
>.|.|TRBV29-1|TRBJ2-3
CSVGRSGDTQYF
TGCAGCGTTGGGCGATCCGGGGATACGCAGTATTTT
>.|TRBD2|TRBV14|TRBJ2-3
CASSQAGTRTQYF
TGTGCCAGCAGCCAAGCTGGGACTAGAACGCAGTATTTT
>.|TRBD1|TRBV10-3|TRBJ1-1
CAISGTGTGGASTEAFF
TGTGCCATCAGTGGAACCGGGACAGGGGGCGCTTCAACTGAAGCTTTCTTT
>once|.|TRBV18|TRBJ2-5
CASSQTRERETQYF
TGTGCCAGCTCACAAACCCGGGAGCGAGAGACCCAGTACTTC
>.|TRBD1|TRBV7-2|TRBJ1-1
CASSPGQGKEAFF
TGTGCCAGCAGCCCAGGACAGGGTAAGGAAGCTTTCTTT
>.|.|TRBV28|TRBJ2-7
CASSLSQGWSEQYF
TGTGCCAGCAGTTTATCCCAGGGTTGGTCAGAGCAGTACTTC
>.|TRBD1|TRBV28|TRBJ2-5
CASSPGQSQETQYF
TGTGCCAGCAGTCCGGGACAGAGCCAAGAGACCCAGTACTTC
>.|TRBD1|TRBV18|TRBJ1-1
CASSRTPGQGVTEAFF
TGTGCCAGCTCACGGACACCGGGACAGGGCGTCACTGAAGCTTTCTTT
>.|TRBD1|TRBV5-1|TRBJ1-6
CASSNDRDSPLHF
TGCGCCAGCAGCAACGACAGGGATTCACCCCTCCACTTT
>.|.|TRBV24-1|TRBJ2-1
CATSDPTSNSYNEQFF
TGTGCCACCAGTGACCCAACTAGCAACTCCTACAATGAGCAGTTCTTC
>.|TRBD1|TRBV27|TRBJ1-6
CASRATGANSPLHF
TGTGCCAGCAGGGCTACAGGGGCTAATTCACCCCTCCACTTT
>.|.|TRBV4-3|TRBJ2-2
CASSLLRSGELFF
TGCGCCAGCAGCCTTCTCCGTTCCGGGGAGCTGTTTTTT
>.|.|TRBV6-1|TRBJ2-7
CASSDWTAYEQYF
TGTGCCAGCAGTGATTGGACAGCCTACGAGCAGTACTTC
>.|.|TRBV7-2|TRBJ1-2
CASSASAGANYGYTF
TGTGCCAGCAGCGCATCTGCCGGGGCTAACTATGGCTACACCTTC
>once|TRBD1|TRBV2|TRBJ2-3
CATPTGDSDTQYF
TGTGCCACCCCGACAGGGGATTCAGATACGCAGTATTTT
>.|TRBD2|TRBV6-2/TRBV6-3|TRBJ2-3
CASSYQRGKADTQYF
TGTGCCAGCAGTTACCAGCGGGGGAAGGCAGATACGCAGTATTTT
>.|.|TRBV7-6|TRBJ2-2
CASSLASVPGSGELFF
TGTGCCAGCAGCTTAGCGTCAGTACCGGGGAGCGGGGAGCTGTTTTTT
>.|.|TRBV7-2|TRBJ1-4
CASSQSQIATNEKLFF
TGTGCCAGCAGCCAGTCACAAATCGCAACTAATGAAAAACTGTTTTTT
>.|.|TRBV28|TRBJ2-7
CASISSGLQEQYF
TGTGCCAGCATCTCATCAGGGCTTCAAGAGCAGTACTTC
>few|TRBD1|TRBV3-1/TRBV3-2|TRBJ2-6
CASSQVAGGGSGANVLTF
TGTGCCAGCAGCCAGGTGGCAGGGGGTGGCTCTGGGGCCAACGTCCTGACTTTC